A single sample gave rise to the 25 T cell receptor beta chains below, sequenced in a study of blood T cell repertoires in COVID-19. TCRdb keeps only in-frame clones here, not all; method: immunoSEQ multiplex PCR. This sample has some 170,000 clones, with roughly 90% found just once. Sequenced sample: PBMCs or T cells enriched from blood (not recorded which). These receptors originate from a human donor with acute COVID-19. The donor label of this sample is uncertain.

CDR3 DNA: TGTGCCAGCAGCTTAGGGGGAGCTACTGAAGCTTTCTTT. It is translated as CASSLGGATEAFF. This rearrangement joins TRBV11-3 to TRBJ1-1; D call uncertain. The CDR3 is made up of 13 amino acids. From germline, CDR1 is SGHNT and CDR2 YENEEA. The germline V and J ends were trimmed by 1 base and 5 bases, with 8 bases remaining between them.

The chain couples TRBV10-3 to TRBJ1-2; a weak D match, TRBD1 (6 bases). This CDR3 region has 13 residues. The germline gives CDR1 ENHRY, CDR2 SYGVKD. V lost 5 bases to trimming and J lost 8 bases, with 15 bases between them. Written as DNA, the CDR3 is TGTGCCATCAGTAATATGGCGGGGGGCGGCTACACCTTC. Its protein product is CAISNMAGGGYTF.

This chain links TRBV14 with TRBJ2-5; maybe TRBD2 (5 bases). Trimming removed 0 bases from V and 5 bases from J, with 19 bases in between. The germline gives CDR1 SGHDN, CDR2 FVKESK. This CDR3 is 17 amino acids long. CDR3 residues: CASSQDDMDSRKETQYF. In DNA, the CDR3 is TGTGCCAGCAGCCAAGATGATATGGACTCTAGAAAGGAGACCCAGTACTTC.

The rearrangement uses TRBV15 and TRBJ1-2; TRBD1 aligns across 8 bases. This CDR3 has 16 residues. The V segment lost 1 base and the J segment 8 bases; nucleotides outside the gene matches: 12. CDR1 and CDR2 (germline): LNHNV, YYDKDF (reference sequence). The CDR3 region is CATSRAEGRGRGGYTF. CDR3 bases: TGTGCCACCAGCAGAGCGGAAGGCAGGGGGCGTGGGGGCTACACCTTC.

V gene TRBV10-3 combines with J gene TRBJ2-3, with 7 nucleotides matching TRBD2. V dropped 4 bases and J dropped 6; count of bases not matched to a gene: 4. Germline V gives CDR1 ENHRY, CDR2 SYGVKD. This CDR3 region has 13 residues. The DNA for the CDR3 is TGTGCCATCAGTGTCGGGGGGTCCGATACGCAGTATTTT. Encoded protein: CAISVGGSDTQYF.

The chain carries TRBV10-3 and TRBJ1-2; 7 positions agree with TRBD1. The V gene's germline CDR1 is ENHRY and CDR2 SYGVKD. The CDR3 extends over 13 amino acids. V gave up 5 bases and J gave up 6 bases; unmatched junction bases: 6. DNA for the CDR3: TGTGCCATCAGTCCGGGACAGCGTGATGGCTACACCTTC. This gives the protein CAISPGQRDGYTF.

This chain links TRBV7-8 with TRBJ2-2; no reliable D call. Germline assignment: CDR1 SGHVS and CDR2 FQNEAQ. The CDR3 is 14 amino acids. Between the trimmed V and J ends, which lost 1 base and 1 base, there was a span of 4 bases. CDR3 sequence: CASSLVLNTGELFF. CDR3 bases: TGTGCCAGCAGCTTAGTTCTGAACACCGGGGAGCTGTTTTTT.

The genes are TRBV15 and TRBJ2-2, with TRBD1 matching over 7 bases. This CDR3 is built from 16 residues. Germline CDR1 LNHNV, CDR2 YYDKDF (reference sequence). V gave up 0 bases and J gave up 2 bases; unmatched junction bases: 3. The CDR3 nucleotides are TGTGCCACCAGCAGAGATAGGGACAGCAACACCGGGGAGCTGTTTTTT. Translated: CATSRDRDSNTGELFF.

The V call is TRBV5-1, the J call TRBJ1-5; possibly TRBD1 for D (5 bases). The germline V gene has CDR1 SGHRS and CDR2 YFSETQ. There are 17 residues in the CDR3. The ends were cut back, 4 bases at V and 0 bases at J, with 17 bases in the middle. CDR3 amino acids: CASSPGGGPPSNQPQHF. The DNA of the CDR3 is TGCGCCAGCAGCCCGGGGGGGGGACCACCTAGCAATCAGCCCCAGCATTTT.

This clone was picked up a small number of times. V usage is TRBV11-2 and J usage is TRBJ1-2; TRBD1 matches at 9 bases. The CDR3 is made up of 16 amino acids. J gave up 4 bases and V 4 bases, and 10 bases lay outside the gene matches. The germline V gene encodes CDR1 SGHAT and CDR2 FQNNGV. Here the CDR3 reads CASSSSGTGFRYGYTF. In nucleotides, the CDR3 is TGTGCCAGCAGCTCCTCCGGGACAGGGTTTCGCTATGGCTACACCTTC.

V usage is TRBV7-2 and J usage is TRBJ1-1, with 7 bases matching TRBD1. J gave up 5 bases and V 8 bases, and 5 bases lay outside the gene matches. Germline V gives CDR1 SGHTA, CDR2 FQGNSA. The CDR3 is 12 amino acids. The CDR3 DNA reads TGTGCCAGCCTATTACAGGGGACTGAAGCTTTCTTT. This encodes CASLLQGTEAFF.

CDR3 in DNA: TGCGCCAGCAGCCAAGACCCGGGACTGACTAGCAATCAGCCCCAGCATTTT. Encoded protein: CASSQDPGLTSNQPQHF. The chain recombines TRBV4-1 with TRBJ1-5; the D gene is possibly TRBD1 (5 bases). This CDR3 is 17 amino acids long. The V gene's germline CDR1 is MGHRA and CDR2 YSYEKL. Trimming removed 0 bases at V and 0 bases at J, with 12 bases between.

The V gene is TRBV2, the J gene TRBJ2-6; D gene unclear. Looked up from germline, CDR1 is SNHLY and CDR2 is FYNNEI. V was clipped by 2 bases and J by 4 bases, with 9 bases between them. The CDR3 is 15 residues long. CDR3 residues: CASSELAAGANVLTF. CDR3 coding DNA: TGTGCCAGCAGTGAACTGGCGGCGGGGGCCAACGTCCTGACTTTC.

The DNA of the CDR3 is TGTGCCAGCACGTATCAGGGACAGGGGGCTCAGCAGCCCCAGCATTTT. Translating it yields CASTYQGQGAQQPQHF. The gene calls are TRBV2 and TRBJ1-5; 12 bases agree with TRBD1. CDR1 SNHLY and CDR2 FYNNEI come from the germline V gene. The V gene end was trimmed by 7 bases and the J gene end by 7 bases; junction bases not matched to a gene: 11. The CDR3 totals 16 residues.

The chain employs TRBV5-1 and TRBJ2-7, with TRBD1 matching over 8 bases. Trimming took 4 bases from V and 4 from J; bases not matched to a gene: 1. Germline CDR1 and CDR2: SGHRS and YFSETQ. The CDR3 extends over 12 amino acids. The CDR3 region has the DNA TGCGCCAGCAGCCGGACAGGGTACGAGCAGTACTTC. Its protein is CASSRTGYEQYF.

This rearrangement joins TRBV7-9 to TRBJ2-5; D perhaps matches TRBD1 (7 bases). This CDR3 contains 15 residues. Germline loops: CDR1 SEHNR, CDR2 FQNEAQ (reference sequence). V lost 7 bases, J lost 5 bases, and 20 bases lay in between. CDR3 region: CASTFLGGGGETQYF. Written as DNA, the CDR3 is TGTGCCAGCACCTTCCTAGGAGGGGGCGGCGAGACCCAGTACTTC. Full variable domain (remainder filled in from reference TRBV7-9 and TRBJ2-5): DTGVSQNPRHKITKRGQNVTFRCDPISEHNRLYWYRQTLGQGPEFLTYFQNEAQLEKSRLLSDRFSAERPKGSFSTLEIQRTEQGDSAMYLCASTFLGGGGETQYFGPGTRLLVL.

The chain uses TRBV27 and TRBJ2-7, with D possibly matching TRBD2 (6 bases). Trimming took 3 bases from V and 7 from J, leaving 13 bases between them. Germline V gives CDR1 MNHEY, CDR2 SMNVEV (reference sequence). The CDR3 is 13 amino acids. CDR3 coding DNA: TGTGCCAGCAGTTTTGGAGGGGTGGGGGAGCAGTACTTC. Its translation: CASSFGGVGEQYF.

The chain employs TRBV7-2 and TRBJ2-2; D perhaps matches TRBD1 (5 bases). Germline lookup yields CDR1 SGHTA and CDR2 FQGNSA. This CDR3 has 11 amino acids. V lost 3 bases, J lost 15 bases, and 11 bases lay in between. The CDR3 loop is CASSFDSAVFF. For the CDR3, the DNA is TGTGCCAGCAGCTTCGACAGTGCGGTGTTTTTT. Full variable domain (rest looked up from reference TRBV7-2 and TRBJ2-2): GAGVSQSPSNKVTEKGKDVELRCDPISGHTALYWYRQSLGQGLEFLIYFQGNSAPDKSGLPSDRFSAERTGGSVSTLTIQRTQQEDSAVYLCASSFDSAVFFGEGSRLTVL.

This clone has only one observation. This sequence joins TRBV9 and TRBJ2-7; 8 nucleotides agree with TRBD1. With V trimmed by 0 bases and J by 3 bases, 5 bases remained unmatched. Germline CDR1 reads SGDLS; CDR2 reads YYNGEE. The CDR3 extends over 15 amino acids. CDR3 protein: CASSVDGTGGYEQYF. Written as DNA, the CDR3 is TGTGCCAGCAGCGTAGATGGAACAGGGGGCTACGAGCAGTACTTC.

V usage is TRBV2 and J usage is TRBJ2-7; 11 bases agree with TRBD2. Germline V lookup: CDR1 SNHLY, CDR2 FYNNEI. Losses at the gene ends were 4 bases for V and 2 bases for J; bases not matched to a gene: 10. This CDR3 has 17 amino acids. CDR3 nucleotide sequence: TGTGCCAGCAGTGGAACTAGCGGGGGATCAAATACCTACGAGCAGTACTTC. It translates to CASSGTSGGSNTYEQYF.

The rearrangement uses TRBV2 and TRBJ2-2; a possible D gene is TRBD2 (5 bases). Looked up from germline, CDR1 is SNHLY and CDR2 is FYNNEI. V shed 3 bases and J shed 6 bases, with 8 bases lying between them. The CDR3 has 13 amino acids. This CDR3 reads CASSDREPGELFF. As DNA, the CDR3 is TGTGCCAGCAGTGATCGGGAACCCGGGGAGCTGTTTTTT.

The sample holds a few counts of this clone. The CDR3 spells CASSTSGGETQYF. DNA for the CDR3: TGCGCCAGCAGTACCTCAGGGGGAGAGACCCAGTACTTC. V gene TRBV4-1 combines with J gene TRBJ2-5; 7 bases are a match to TRBD1. Germline CDR1 is MGHRA and CDR2 is YSYEKL. After removal of 6 bases from V and 4 bases from J, the junction contained 5 bases not matched to a gene. The CDR3 covers 13 residues.

The chain employs TRBV5-1 and TRBJ1-4; 7 positions match TRBD1. The CDR3 has 15 residues. V lost 4 bases to trimming and J lost 7 bases; unmatched junction nucleotides: 10. Germline values: CDR1 SGHRS, CDR2 YFSETQ. As DNA, the CDR3 is TGCGCCAGCAGCCGACAGGGAATGGCGAGTGAAAAACTGTTTTTT. This sequence encodes CASSRQGMASEKLFF.

The V gene is TRBV9, the J gene TRBJ2-7, with 10 positions matching TRBD1. Germline-derived CDR1 and CDR2 are SGDLS and YYNGEE. V trimming: 0 bases; J trimming: 0 bases; junction bases outside the gene matches: 9. This CDR3 is built from 18 residues. This chain's CDR3 is CASSVAEGTGESSYEQYF. The DNA of the CDR3 is TGTGCCAGCAGCGTAGCTGAGGGGACAGGGGAAAGCTCCTACGAGCAGTACTTC.

This chain uses TRBV28 with TRBJ2-6; 11 bases line up with TRBD1. CDR1 and CDR2 (germline): MDHEN, SYDVKM. Losses at the gene ends were 6 bases for V and 2 bases for J; bases not matched to a gene: 6. The CDR3 is 17 residues long. Written as DNA, the CDR3 is TGTGCCAGCAGACCCGGGACAGGGGGGACTGGGGCCAACGTCCTGACTTTC. Residues: CASRPGTGGTGANVLTF. Full variable domain (missing parts from reference TRBV28 and TRBJ2-6): DVKVTQSSRYLVKRTGEKVFLECVQDMDHENMFWYRQDPGLGLRLIYFSYDVKMKEKGDIPEGYSVSREKKERFSLILESASTNQTSMYLCASRPGTGGTGANVLTFGAGSRLTVL.